The 29 T cell receptor beta chains in this list originate from one sample, sequenced in a study of T cells in Graves' hyperthyroidism and ophthalmopathy. Researchers amplified the TCR beta CDR3 regions from RNA transcripts. First-round RT-PCR of the TCR CDR3 relied on the HTBI primer set. TCRdb fed the multiplex PCR reads into MiXCR, producing one record per CDR3 protein. The data show a few hundred thousand distinct CDR3 sequences, with approximately 13% seen just once and 20% to 25% held by the top ten. The specimen was blood. All receptors derive from a man aged 30 to 39 with Graves' hyperthyroidism that later progressed to Graves' ophthalmopathy.

The genes are TRBV6-1 and TRBJ2-3; D perhaps matches TRBD1 (5 bases). The CDR3 extends over 13 amino acids. Germline lookup yields CDR1 MNHNS and CDR2 SASEGT. Deletions cut 9 bases from V and 4 bases from J, with 14 bases between. The CDR3 DNA sequence: TGTGCCAGTGACAGCGCCCTTCCAGATACGCAGTATTTT. Its protein product is CASDSALPDTQYF.

The J gene is TRBJ1-6, the V gene TRBV29-1; no definite D call. The CDR3 runs 13 residues. The V gene lost 0 bases and the J gene lost 7 bases, with 7 bases spanning the gap. The germline CDR1 and CDR2 sequences are SQVTM and ANQGSEA. The CDR3 here is CSVEDRRNSPLHF. The CDR3 region has the DNA TGCAGCGTTGAAGACAGACGGAATTCACCCCTCCACTTT.

The table lists this clonotype with many counts. CDR3 sequence (DNA): TGTGCCAGCAAGAGACAGGGTAGAGACACTGAAGCTTTCTTT. It encodes CASKRQGRDTEAFF. J is TRBJ1-1 and V is TRBV6-1, with 7 bases aligning to TRBD1. Germline values: CDR1 MNHNS, CDR2 SASEGT. This CDR3 comprises 14 residues. Trimming removed 7 bases from V and 3 bases from J; junction bases left unmatched: 8.

This clonotype was counted ten times or more. V is TRBV20-1 and J is TRBJ1-1, with no clear D. Germline V gene data show CDR1 as DFQATT and CDR2 as SNEGSKA (reference sequence). The CDR3 extends over 13 amino acids. The V end was cut by 3 bases, the J end by 3 bases, with 11 bases between. CDR3 nucleotides: TGCAGTGCTAGGAGGCGTTGGGACACTGAAGCTTTCTTT. It encodes CSARRRWDTEAFF.

Ten or more counts support this clonotype. The V and J genes are TRBV11-2 and TRBJ1-2, with 8 bases fitting TRBD1. V dropped 4 bases and J dropped 8; count of bases not matched to a gene: 6. The CDR3 spans 13 residues. CDR1 is SGHAT, CDR2 FQNNGV, per germline. DNA for the CDR3: TGTGCCAGCAGCTCCGCAGGGGGCAACGGCTACACCTTC. It is translated as CASSSAGGNGYTF.

This clonotype came up many times. The rearrangement links TRBV3-1 to TRBJ1-2; D possibly corresponds to TRBD1 (5 bases). The CDR3 covers 14 residues. V lost 5 bases to trimming and J lost 2 bases, with 12 bases between them. CDR1 and CDR2 (germline): LGHDT, YNNKEL (reference sequence). DNA of the CDR3: TGTGCCAGCAGCTCCTCCCGGACAAACTATGGCTACACCTTC. As protein: CASSSSRTNYGYTF.

This clonotype was counted ten times or more. The chain has TRBV7-9 and TRBJ1-6, with unresolved D. V was pared by 5 bases and J by 9 bases, with 17 bases between. The CDR3 runs 15 residues. The germline V gene has CDR1 SEHNR and CDR2 FQNEAQ (reference sequence). CDR3 in amino acids: CASSATGPLGSPLHF. CDR3 nucleotides: TGTGCCAGCAGCGCCACCGGGCCCCTAGGTTCACCCCTCCACTTT.

The chain links TRBV28 to TRBJ1-6; 8 bases line up with TRBD1. This CDR3 contains 15 residues. The V gene end was trimmed by 4 bases and the J gene end by 5 bases; junction bases not matched to a gene: 4. Germline lookup yields CDR1 MDHEN and CDR2 SYDVKM. This CDR3 is CASSSETGDNSPLHF. CDR3 DNA: TGTGCCAGCAGTTCGGAGACAGGGGATAATTCACCCCTCCACTTT.

This clonotype was observed many times. J is TRBJ1-1 and V is TRBV7-9, with no clear D. This CDR3 is built from 15 residues. Germline V lookup: CDR1 SEHNR, CDR2 FQNEAQ (reference sequence). V was pared by 5 bases and J by 1 base, with 14 bases between. CDR3 region: CASSPMAVRNTEAFF. As DNA, the CDR3 is TGTGCCAGCAGCCCGATGGCAGTTAGGAACACTGAAGCTTTCTTT.

The sample holds many counts of this clonotype. The chain has TRBV27 and TRBJ2-2; TRBD1 might be the D (5 bases). This CDR3 is 14 amino acids long. CDR1 and CDR2 from the germline V gene are MNHEY and SMNVEV (reference sequence). Trimming took 5 bases from V and 7 from J, leaving 14 bases between them. CDR3 in amino acids: CASSARRVNGELFF. The CDR3 coding sequence is TGTGCCAGCAGTGCCCGCAGGGTAAACGGGGAGCTGTTTTTT.

This clonotype occurred many times. The rearrangement uses TRBV6-6 and TRBJ1-6; D is possibly TRBD1 (5 bases). Trimming removed 0 bases at V and 10 bases at J, with 13 bases between. This CDR3 comprises 15 residues. CDR1 is MNHNY and CDR2 is SVGAGI in the germline V gene (reference sequence). Written as DNA, the CDR3 is TGTGCCAGCAGTTACTCGTGGGGGAGCTACTCACCCCTCCACTTT. This codes for CASSYSWGSYSPLHF.

This clonotype occurred many times. The rearrangement uses TRBV6-1 and TRBJ2-3; 10 bases align to TRBD2. Germline loops: CDR1 MNHNS, CDR2 SASEGT. V was clipped by 10 bases and J by 5 bases; unmatched bases: 9. The CDR3 runs 14 residues. The CDR3: CATISGGSGDTQYF. CDR3 nucleotides: TGTGCCACCATTAGCGGGGGGTCGGGAGATACGCAGTATTTT.

Note on this clonotype: Germline is not matched at one junction end, which may reflect a read error. V usage is TRBV24-1 and J usage is TRBJ2-1, with a weak D call TRBD2 (6 bases). CDR1 KGHDR and CDR2 SFDVKD come from the germline V gene. This CDR3 spans 13 amino acids. The CDR3 reads CATRDFSYDEQFF. CDR3 DNA: TGTGCCACAAGGGACTTTTCCTACGATGAGCAGTTCTTC.

This sequence joins TRBV6-1 and TRBJ1-3; no reliable D call. Looked up from germline, CDR1 is MNHNS and CDR2 is SASEGT. CDR3 size: 13 residues. Trimming stripped 5 bases from V and 0 bases from J, with 5 bases between. The CDR3 sequence: CASSRFSGNTIYF. Written as DNA, the CDR3 is TGTGCCAGCAGTCGGTTCTCTGGAAACACCATATATTTT.

The table lists this clonotype with many counts. V is TRBV11-2 and J is TRBJ2-7; D perhaps matches TRBD1 (6 bases). Deletions cut 4 bases from V and 7 bases from J, with 23 bases between. Germline values: CDR1 SGHAT, CDR2 FQNNGV. This CDR3 region has 16 residues. The CDR3: CASSSDRPIAYLEQYF. CDR3 DNA: TGTGCCAGCAGCTCGGACAGACCAATAGCCTACTTGGAGCAGTACTTC.

This clonotype was counted many times. The V call is TRBV27, the J call TRBJ2-5; TRBD1 is a possible D gene (6 bases). Trimming removed 3 bases at V and 5 bases at J, with 16 bases between. Per the germline V gene, CDR1 is MNHEY and CDR2 is SMNVEV (reference sequence). The CDR3 contains 15 residues. The CDR3 spells CASSFRSAGAETQYF. DNA for the CDR3: TGTGCCAGCAGTTTTAGGTCTGCAGGGGCGGAGACCCAGTACTTC.

The chain joins TRBV20-1 to TRBJ2-7; D call uncertain. Trimming removed 1 base at V and 2 bases at J, with 9 bases between. CDR1 and CDR2 from the germline V gene are DFQATT and SNEGSKA (reference sequence). The CDR3 is 13 amino acids. CDR3 nucleotide sequence: TGCAGTGCTAGAGGGAATCTCCCCTACGAGCAGTACTTC. This codes for CSARGNLPYEQYF.

The table lists this clonotype with many counts. This chain links TRBV10-3 with TRBJ2-7, with TRBD2 identical over 9 bases. Germline values: CDR1 ENHRY, CDR2 SYGVKD. J lost 3 bases, V lost 1 base, and 10 bases had no gene match. This CDR3 spans 17 amino acids. CDR3 in amino acids: CAISEFKRGATYYEQYF. CDR3 in DNA: TGTGCCATCAGTGAGTTTAAGCGGGGGGCCACCTACTACGAGCAGTACTTC.

This clonotype was found many times. This sequence joins TRBV15 and TRBJ1-1; tentatively, D is TRBD1 (5 bases). The V and J ends lost 0 bases and 6 bases respectively, with 14 bases between them. The V gene's germline CDR1 is LNHNV and CDR2 YYDKDF (reference sequence). This CDR3 contains 15 residues. The CDR3 DNA sequence: TGTGCCACCAGCAGAGATTTGGGGGACGGCGCTGAAGCTTTCTTT. Translated, it gives CATSRDLGDGAEAFF.

V and J are TRBV12-3 or TRBV12-4 and TRBJ2-5; 9 bases fit TRBD2. This CDR3 has 17 amino acids. After removal of 0 bases from V and 5 bases from J, the junction contained 10 bases not matched to a gene. This CDR3 reads CASSLAGSGGHRETQYF. The CDR3 region has the DNA TGTGCCAGCAGTTTAGCGGGTAGCGGGGGCCACCGGGAGACCCAGTACTTC.

This clonotype was seen ten or more times. The chain has TRBV11-3 and TRBJ2-1; 9 bases map to TRBD1. With V trimmed by 1 base and J by 9 bases, 7 bases remained unmatched. The CDR3 is 15 residues long. Germline CDR1 reads SGHNT; CDR2 reads YENEEA. CDR3 sequence: CASSLGDRVMGEQFF. The DNA of the CDR3 is TGTGCCAGCAGCTTAGGGGACAGGGTCATGGGTGAGCAGTTCTTC.

V is TRBV7-9 and J is TRBJ1-2; possible D gene TRBD1, 5 bases. This CDR3 region has 15 residues. V shed 5 bases and J shed 4 bases, with 17 bases lying between them. Germline V CDR1 and CDR2: SEHNR, FQNEAQ (reference sequence). Here the CDR3 reads CASSIRKGNFYGYTF. The CDR3 region has the DNA TGTGCCAGCAGCATTAGGAAGGGGAATTTCTATGGCTACACCTTC.

V and J are TRBV19 and TRBJ2-3, with TRBD2 as a possible D gene (6 bases). The CDR3 covers 15 residues. V lost 4 bases and J lost 6, with 17 bases in between. In germline, CDR1 is LNHDA, CDR2 SQIVND (reference sequence). The CDR3 is CASSTRDSLGDTQYF. The CDR3 DNA reads TGTGCCAGTAGTACCCGGGACTCTCTTGGGGATACGCAGTATTTT. Together with reference TRBV19 and TRBJ2-3, the CDR3 gives the full variable domain: DGGITQSPKYLFRKEGQNVTLSCEQNLNHDAMYWYRQDPGQGLRLIYYSQIVNDFQKGDIAEGYSVSREKKESFPLTVTSAQKNPTAFYLCASSTRDSLGDTQYFGPGTRLTVL.

This clonotype has a count of ten or more. V usage is TRBV7-9 and J usage is TRBJ2-5; D tentatively fits TRBD1 or TRBD2 (6 bases each). Germline assignment: CDR1 SEHNR and CDR2 FQNEAQ (reference sequence). With 5 bases removed from V and 14 bases from J, the gap between germline ends came to 18 bases. This CDR3 spans 12 amino acids. CDR3 bases: TGTGCCAGCAGCCGGGGGCAAGAGAGTCGATACTTC. Translated: CASSRGQESRYF.

This clonotype was observed a few times. The rearrangement uses TRBV11-2 and TRBJ2-1, with TRBD2 matching over 10 bases. V lost 5 bases to trimming and J lost 1 base; unmatched junction nucleotides: 14. The CDR3 has 19 amino acids. Germline assignment: CDR1 SGHAT and CDR2 FQNNGV. The CDR3 nucleotides read TGTGCCAGCAGCCCCTTCGCGAGCGGGGGGGCGGCGTCCTACAATGAGCAGTTCTTC. Translation gives CASSPFASGGAASYNEQFF.

This clonotype has just a few counts. V is TRBV7-9 and J is TRBJ2-3; D possibly uses TRBD1 or TRBD2 (6 bases each). The CDR3 is made up of 16 amino acids. Germline-derived CDR1 and CDR2 are SEHNR and FQNEAQ (reference sequence). Trimming shortened V by 1 base and J by 3 bases, and 14 bases separated the two germline ends. CDR3 in DNA: TGTGCCAGCAGCTTAGAGGGACTCAGGGGAACAGATACGCAGTATTTT. Translation gives CASSLEGLRGTDTQYF. The full variable domain, completed using reference TRBV7-9 and TRBJ2-3, is DTGVSQNPRHKITKRGQNVTFRCDPISEHNRLYWYRQTLGQGPEFLTYFQNEAQLEKSRLLSDRFSAERPKGSFSTLEIQRTEQGDSAMYLCASSLEGLRGTDTQYFGPGTRLTVL.

V is TRBV6-6 and J is TRBJ2-1, with TRBD2 matching over 7 bases. Germline V gives CDR1 MNHNY, CDR2 SVGAGI (reference sequence). The J segment lost 6 bases and the V segment lost 1 base, leaving 6 bases of the junction unmatched. This CDR3 is 15 amino acids long. The CDR3 region is CASSYYPGTINEQFF. The CDR3 region has the DNA TGTGCCAGCAGTTACTACCCCGGGACTATCAATGAGCAGTTCTTC.

This clonotype was found once. The CDR3 nucleotides read TGTGCCAGTGGCACTAAAGGACTAGTTTCTGAGCAGTTCTTC. This sequence encodes CASGTKGLVSEQFF. The chain links TRBV19 to TRBJ2-1; 7 positions agree with TRBD2. The junction had 13 bases not matched to a gene; V was cut back by 8 bases and J by 9 bases. Germline V lookup: CDR1 LNHDA, CDR2 SQIVND (reference sequence). The CDR3 consists of 14 residues.

At least ten counts were recorded for this clonotype. This chain joins TRBV7-2 and TRBJ1-4; unclear D gene. Looked up from germline, CDR1 is SGHTA and CDR2 is FQGNSA. Trimming took off 1 base at V and 10 bases at J, with 10 bases between the two ends. This CDR3 spans 13 amino acids. CDR3 region: CASSLVPSGKLFF. CDR3 DNA: TGTGCCAGCAGCTTAGTACCCTCTGGAAAACTGTTTTTT.